The 15 T cell receptor beta chains given below trace back to one sample, sequenced in a study of CD8 T cells in ankylosing spondylitis. TCRdb recomputed calls from the 5' RACE reads with MiXCR, one row per CDR3 protein. The table shows more than 95,000 distinct CDR3 sequences, with roughly 8% occurring only once. Material: blood, either unsorted or a sorted T cell fraction (not recorded which). These receptor sequences come from a male donor with ankylosing spondylitis or in good health (not recorded which).

This clonotype was counted ten times or more. The J gene is TRBJ1-2, the V gene TRBV10-1, with a weak D call TRBD1 (5 bases). CDR1 is WNHNN and CDR2 is SYGVQD in the germline V gene (reference sequence). V gave up 8 bases and J gave up 3 bases, with 10 bases separating them. This CDR3 spans 12 amino acids. In DNA, the CDR3 is TGCGCCAGCCACCCGGGGGACTATGGCTACACCTTC. This gives the protein CASHPGDYGYTF.

At least ten counts were recorded for this clonotype. The chain recombines TRBV4-3 with TRBJ1-2; D uncertain. The CDR3 sequence is 14 residues long. Trimming took off 0 bases at V and 5 bases at J, with 10 bases between the two ends. Germline CDR1 reads LGHNA; CDR2 reads YSLEER. The CDR3 spells CASSQDPRAYGYTF. The CDR3, as DNA: TGCGCCAGCAGCCAAGATCCGAGAGCATATGGCTACACCTTC.

This clonotype was seen at least ten times. The chain links TRBV20-1 to TRBJ2-5, with unresolved D. V was shortened by 0 bases and J by 2 bases, with 7 bases between the two germline ends. There are 13 residues in the CDR3. The germline gives CDR1 DFQATT, CDR2 SNEGSKA (reference sequence). This chain's CDR3 is CSARDRPQETQYF. The CDR3 DNA sequence: TGCAGTGCTAGAGACAGGCCTCAAGAGACCCAGTACTTC.

Ten or more counts support this clonotype. The chain joins TRBV19 to TRBJ1-1; D unresolved. The CDR3 totals 11 residues. V shed 3 bases and J shed 11 bases, with 10 bases lying between them. The germline CDR1 and CDR2 sequences are LNHDA and SQIVND (reference sequence). The DNA for the CDR3 is TGTGCCAGTAGTATTGTTCACACGGCTTTCTTT. It translates to CASSIVHTAFF.

In this sample, this clonotype turned up many times. The rearrangement links TRBV21-1 to TRBJ2-7. TRBV21-1 represents a pseudogene. This CDR3 is 18 amino acids long. The CDR3 reads CASSKVPRLNGTPCEQYF. In DNA form, the CDR3 reads TGTGCCAGCAGCAAAGTGCCCAGGCTAAATGGGACTCCGTGCGAGCAGTACTTC.

In this sample, this clonotype turned up many times. The chain joins TRBV24-1 to TRBJ2-3; 7 nucleotides align to TRBD2. Trimming removed 4 bases from V and 0 bases from J; junction bases left unmatched: 6. CDR1 and CDR2 (germline): KGHDR, SFDVKD. This CDR3 is 16 amino acids long. The CDR3: CATSDPSGTSTDTQYF. CDR3 nucleotide sequence: TGTGCCACCAGTGACCCCAGCGGGACCAGCACAGATACGCAGTATTTT.

The chain employs TRBV20-1 and TRBJ1-1; no firm D call. From germline, CDR1 is DFQATT and CDR2 SNEGSKA (reference sequence). V lost 4 bases, J lost 4 bases, and 13 bases lay in between. This CDR3 is 13 amino acids long. CDR3 coding DNA: TGCAGTGCTAACCCGGCGGGGTCCACTGAAGCTTTCTTT. This encodes CSANPAGSTEAFF.

This clonotype was found many times. The CDR3 spells CASSQGQASSYEQYF. The CDR3 DNA sequence: TGCGCCAGCAGCCAAGGACAAGCGAGCTCCTACGAGCAGTACTTC. The chain has TRBV4-1 and TRBJ2-7, with no clear D. CDR3 length: 15 residues. Germline V CDR1 and CDR2: MGHRA, YSYEKL. Trimming cost V 1 base and J 0 bases, with 10 bases left between them.

This clonotype was counted many times. V is TRBV12-3 or TRBV12-4 and J is TRBJ2-5, with 11 bases matching TRBD2. The CDR3 runs to 14 residues. V was pared by 7 bases and J by 4 bases, with 5 bases of the junction left unmatched. The CDR3 spells CASTGLAGGETQYF. CDR3 coding DNA: TGTGCCAGCACTGGACTAGCGGGTGGAGAGACCCAGTACTTC.

This clonotype showed up many times. Here the CDR3 DNA reads TGCGCCAGCAGCTTCTCTAGCGGGGGAGAGTTCAGGGAGCAGTTCTTC. Translated, it gives CASSFSSGGEFREQFF. This chain uses TRBV5-1 with TRBJ2-1, with TRBD2 matching 10 bases. V trimming: 2 bases; J trimming: 10 bases; junction bases outside the gene matches: 12. Germline V gene sequence: CDR1 SGHRS, CDR2 YFSETQ. This CDR3 region has 16 residues.

This clonotype appeared a few times. This chain links TRBV19 with TRBJ2-2; 8 nucleotides align to TRBD2. CDR3 length: 15 residues. After removal of 6 bases from V and 7 bases from J, the junction contained 10 bases not matched to a gene. Germline CDR1 is LNHDA and CDR2 is SQIVND (reference sequence). The CDR3 is CASRFFSGKVGELFF. The DNA for the CDR3 is TGTGCCAGTAGATTCTTTAGCGGGAAAGTCGGGGAGCTGTTTTTT. The full variable domain, rest sourced from reference TRBV19 and TRBJ2-2, is DGGITQSPKYLFRKEGQNVTLSCEQNLNHDAMYWYRQDPGQGLRLIYYSQIVNDFQKGDIAEGYSVSREKKESFPLTVTSAQKNPTAFYLCASRFFSGKVGELFFGEGSRLTVL.

The sample holds many counts of this clonotype. This chain uses TRBV11-2 with TRBJ2-1; D uncertain. V was trimmed by 5 bases and J by 9 bases, leaving 8 bases between them. The germline gives CDR1 SGHAT, CDR2 FQNNGV. The CDR3 is made up of 11 amino acids. In DNA, the CDR3 is TGTGCCAGCAGCCCGGCATTTGAGCAGTTCTTC. This sequence encodes CASSPAFEQFF.

This clonotype has ten or more counts. The CDR3 here is CASSQEGIGQFYNEQFF. CDR3 DNA sequence: TGTGCCAGCAGCCAAGAAGGCATCGGACAGTTCTACAATGAGCAGTTCTTC. The chain combines TRBV4-2 with TRBJ2-1, with a possible D match to TRBD1 (6 bases). The germline V gene encodes CDR1 LGHNA and CDR2 YNFKEQ. Trimming took off 0 bases at V and 3 bases at J, with 15 bases between the two ends. The CDR3 loop spans 17 amino acids.

This sequence joins TRBV7-8 and TRBJ2-3, with 14 bases lining up with TRBD2. CDR3 length: 16 residues. The V segment lost 1 base and the J segment 8 bases; nucleotides outside the gene matches: 5. Germline CDR1 and CDR2: SGHVS and FQNEAQ. CDR3 sequence (DNA): TGTGCCAGCAGCTTAGGACTAGCGGGGGGGTTGAGTACGCAGTATTTT. It codes for CASSLGLAGGLSTQYF.

This clonotype was seen repeatedly, ten times or more. The chain combines TRBV7-9 with TRBJ2-3; 8 bases line up with TRBD2. V dropped 1 base and J dropped 0; count of bases not matched to a gene: 0. Germline CDR1 and CDR2: SEHNR and FQNEAQ (reference sequence). The CDR3 has 15 amino acids. The CDR3, as DNA: TGTGCCAGCAGCTTAGGCGGGAGGAGCACAGATACGCAGTATTTT. Translation gives CASSLGGRSTDTQYF.